This T cell receptor (beta chain) was captured by sequencing in a study of technical replicates of blood from a few donors. With 5 bases clipped from V and 6 bases from J, the junction kept 12 bases outside the gene matches. This CDR3 is built from 17 residues. The germline V gene encodes CDR1 SEHNR and CDR2 FQNEAQ (reference sequence). The table came from immunoSEQ multiplex PCR; TCRdb's copy has only in-frame clones and leaves some out. The table lists around 58,000 clones, around 86% of them singletons. The V call is TRBV7-9, the J call TRBJ2-2, with TRBD2 matching 10 bases. This clonotype was sampled from a human donor in good health. Some clones in this sample may be carry-over from other donors' samples. The sequenced sample was PBMCs. The CDR3 is CASSPRSGRARAGELFF. The CDR3 DNA sequence: TGTGCCAGCAGCCCCCGGAGCGGGAGGGCCAGGGCCGGGGAGCTGTTTTTT.